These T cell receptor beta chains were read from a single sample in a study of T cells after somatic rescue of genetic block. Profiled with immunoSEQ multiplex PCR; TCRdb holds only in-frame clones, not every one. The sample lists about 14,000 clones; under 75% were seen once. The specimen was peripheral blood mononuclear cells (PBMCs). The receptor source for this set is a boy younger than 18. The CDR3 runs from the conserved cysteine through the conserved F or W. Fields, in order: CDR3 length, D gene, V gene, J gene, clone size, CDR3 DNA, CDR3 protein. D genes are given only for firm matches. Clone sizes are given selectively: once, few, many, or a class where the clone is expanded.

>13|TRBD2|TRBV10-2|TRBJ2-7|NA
TGCGCCAGCCGGACTAGCGCCACCTACGAGCAGTACTTC
CASRTSATYEQYF
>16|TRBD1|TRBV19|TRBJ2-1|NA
TGTGCCAGTAGTATGGGACAGGGGTCGGGGGCTCCCAACCCGTTCTTC
CASSMGQGSGAPNPFF
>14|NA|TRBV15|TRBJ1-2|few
TGTGCCACCAGCCCTAGATGGAGGGACTATGGCTACACCTTC
CATSPRWRDYGYTF
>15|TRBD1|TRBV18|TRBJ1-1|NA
TGTGCCAGCTCACCACGGACAGGGGGTAACACTGAAGCTTTCTTT
CASSPRTGGNTEAFF
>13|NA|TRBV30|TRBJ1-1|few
TGTGCCTGGAGTGTAGCAGTTTTTAGGGGAGCTTTCTTT
CAWSVAVFRGAFF
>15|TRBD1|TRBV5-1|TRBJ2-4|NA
TGCGCCAGCAGCTTGGGTCACCGGGACAGGGACATTCAGTACTTC
CASSLGHRDRDIQYF
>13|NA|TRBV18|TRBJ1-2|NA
TGTGCCAGCTCACCACAGGGTGACTATGGCTACACCTTC
CASSPQGDYGYTF
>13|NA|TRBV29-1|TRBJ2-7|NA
TGCAGCGTTGAAGATAACAGATCCTACGAGCAGTACTTC
CSVEDNRSYEQYF
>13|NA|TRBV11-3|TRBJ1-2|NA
TGTGCCAGCAGTCGGGGGGAAAACTATGGCTACACCTTC
CASSRGENYGYTF
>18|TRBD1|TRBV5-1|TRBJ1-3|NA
TGCGCCAGCAGCACCGGGACAGGGGCCCCTTATAGGGGAAACACCATATATTTT
CASSTGTGAPYRGNTIYF
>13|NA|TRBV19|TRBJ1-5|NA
TGTGCCAGTAGTATCAGGGACAATCAGCCCCAGCATTTT
CASSIRDNQPQHF
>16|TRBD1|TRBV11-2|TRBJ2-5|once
TGTGCCAGCAGCTTAGGACAGGGGGTACTCCAAGAGACCCAGTACTTC
CASSLGQGVLQETQYF
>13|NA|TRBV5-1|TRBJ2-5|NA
TGCGCCAGCAGCTCCTTGGGGGTAGAGACCCAGTACTTC
CASSSLGVETQYF
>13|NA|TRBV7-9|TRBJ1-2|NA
TGTGCCAGCAGCCGACAGGTTAACTATGGCTACACCTTC
CASSRQVNYGYTF
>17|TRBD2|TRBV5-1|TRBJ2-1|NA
TGCGCCAGCGCGGGTCTAGCGGGGGGACCCTCCTACAATGAGCAGTTCTTC
CASAGLAGGPSYNEQFF